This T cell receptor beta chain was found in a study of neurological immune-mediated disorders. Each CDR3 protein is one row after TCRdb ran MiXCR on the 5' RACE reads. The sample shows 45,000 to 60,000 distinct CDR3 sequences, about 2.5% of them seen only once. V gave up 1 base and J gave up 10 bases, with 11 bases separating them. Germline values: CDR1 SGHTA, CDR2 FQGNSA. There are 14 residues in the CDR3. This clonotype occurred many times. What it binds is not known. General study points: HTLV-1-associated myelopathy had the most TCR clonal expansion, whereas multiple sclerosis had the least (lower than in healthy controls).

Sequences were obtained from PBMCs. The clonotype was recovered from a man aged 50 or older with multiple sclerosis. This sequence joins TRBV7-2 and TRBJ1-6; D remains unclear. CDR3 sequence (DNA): TGTGCCAGCAGCTTAGGAGGTACGGGATCACCCCTCCACTTT. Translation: CASSLGGTGSPLHF.